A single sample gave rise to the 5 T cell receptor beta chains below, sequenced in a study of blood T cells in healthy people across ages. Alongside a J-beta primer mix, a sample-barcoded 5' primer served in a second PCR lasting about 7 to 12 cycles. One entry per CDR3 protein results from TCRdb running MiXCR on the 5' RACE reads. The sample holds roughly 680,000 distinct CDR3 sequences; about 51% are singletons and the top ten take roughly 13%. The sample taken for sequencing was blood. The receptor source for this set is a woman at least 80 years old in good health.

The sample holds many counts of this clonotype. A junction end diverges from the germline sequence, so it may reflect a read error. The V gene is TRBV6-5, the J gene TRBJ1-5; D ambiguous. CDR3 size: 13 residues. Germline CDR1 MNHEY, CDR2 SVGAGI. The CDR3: CASTRDGNQPRHF. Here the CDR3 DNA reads TGTGCCAGCACGCGTGATGGCAATCAGCCCCGGCATTTT.

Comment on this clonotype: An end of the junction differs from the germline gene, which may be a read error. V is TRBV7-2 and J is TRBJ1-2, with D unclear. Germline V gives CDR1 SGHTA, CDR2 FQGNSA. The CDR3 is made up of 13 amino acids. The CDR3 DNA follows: TGTGCCAGCAGCTTAGGGCCGAGGAATGGCTGCACCTTC. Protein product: CASSLGPRNGCTF.

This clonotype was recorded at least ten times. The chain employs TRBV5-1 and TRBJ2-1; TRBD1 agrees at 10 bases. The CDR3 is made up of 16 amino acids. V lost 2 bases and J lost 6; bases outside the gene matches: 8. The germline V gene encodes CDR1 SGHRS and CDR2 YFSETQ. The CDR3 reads CASSFVPRDRGNEQFF. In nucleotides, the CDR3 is TGCGCCAGCAGCTTTGTTCCCCGGGACAGGGGCAATGAGCAGTTCTTC.

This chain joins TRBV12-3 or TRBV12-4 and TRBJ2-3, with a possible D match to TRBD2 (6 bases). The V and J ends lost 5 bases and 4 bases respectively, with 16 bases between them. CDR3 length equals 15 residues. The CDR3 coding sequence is TGTGCCAGCAGTACCGGGACTCAAGGGTCAGATACGCAGTATTTT. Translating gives CASSTGTQGSDTQYF.

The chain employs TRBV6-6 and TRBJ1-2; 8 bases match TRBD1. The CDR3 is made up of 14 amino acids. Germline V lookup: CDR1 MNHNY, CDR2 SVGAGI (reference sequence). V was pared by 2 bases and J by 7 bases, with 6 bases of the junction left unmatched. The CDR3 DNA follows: TGTGCCAGCAGTTACGGGCAGGGGGCGATTGGCTACACCTTC. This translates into CASSYGQGAIGYTF.